The present T cell receptor (beta chain) was sequenced within a study of OX40 agonist ivuxolimab in advanced cancers. Study-wide points: No determination was made of the antigen specificity of the expanded peripheral T cells. Expanded clones were, on average, more numerous among CD8+ T cells than CD4+.

The CDR3 has 15 residues. Trimming cost V 4 bases and J 1 base, with 14 bases left between them. Germline CDR1 and CDR2: SGHRS and YFSETQ. With regard to this clone: The antigen remains unidentified.

Here immunoSEQ multiplex PCR was the method, and the copy in TCRdb shows in-frame clones only, minus some. The sample contains 65,000 to 80,000 clones, roughly 86% of which appear only once. This receptor was identified in an adult with an advanced solid tumor such as melanoma, head and neck, liver or kidney cancer. The specimen was CD4+ or CD8+ T cells sorted from blood, collected in a trial of the OX40 agonist ivuxolimab. The V call is TRBV5-1, the J call TRBJ1-1; D uncertain. CDR3 sequence reads: CASSPFGSQNTEAFF. Here the CDR3 DNA reads TGCGCCAGCAGCCCTTTTGGGAGCCAGAACACTGAAGCTTTCTTT.